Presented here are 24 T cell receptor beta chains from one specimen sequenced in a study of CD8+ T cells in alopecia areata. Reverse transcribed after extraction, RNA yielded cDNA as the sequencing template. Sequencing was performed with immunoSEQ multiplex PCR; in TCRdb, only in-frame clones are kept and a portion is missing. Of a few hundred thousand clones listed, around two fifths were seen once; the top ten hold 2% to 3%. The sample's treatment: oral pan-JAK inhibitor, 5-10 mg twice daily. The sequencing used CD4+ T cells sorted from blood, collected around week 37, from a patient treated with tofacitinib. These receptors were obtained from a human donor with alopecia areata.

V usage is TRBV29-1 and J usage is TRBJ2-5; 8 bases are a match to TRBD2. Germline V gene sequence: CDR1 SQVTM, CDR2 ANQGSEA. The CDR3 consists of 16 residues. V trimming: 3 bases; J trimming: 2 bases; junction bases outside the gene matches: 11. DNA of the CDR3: TGCAGCGTTGAGGGTACTAGCGGAGGGGTTCAAGAGACCCAGTACTTC. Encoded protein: CSVEGTSGGVQETQYF.

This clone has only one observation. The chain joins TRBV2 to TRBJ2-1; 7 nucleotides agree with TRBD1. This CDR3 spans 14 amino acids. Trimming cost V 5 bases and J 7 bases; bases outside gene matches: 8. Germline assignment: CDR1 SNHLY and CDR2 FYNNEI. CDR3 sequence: CASSYGQELNEQFF. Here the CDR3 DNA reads TGTGCCAGCAGTTACGGACAGGAGCTGAATGAGCAGTTCTTC.

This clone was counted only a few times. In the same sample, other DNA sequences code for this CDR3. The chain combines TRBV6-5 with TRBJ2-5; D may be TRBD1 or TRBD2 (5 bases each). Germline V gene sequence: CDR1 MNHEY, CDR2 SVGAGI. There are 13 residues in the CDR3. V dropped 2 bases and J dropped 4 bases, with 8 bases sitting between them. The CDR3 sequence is CASSYGGRETQYF. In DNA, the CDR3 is TGTGCCAGCAGTTACGGGGGTCGAGAGACCCAGTACTTC.

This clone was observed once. DNA of the CDR3: TGTGCCAGCAGATCGACAGGGGGGATTGAGACCCAGTACTTC. Residues: CASRSTGGIETQYF. The chain recombines TRBV5-4 with TRBJ2-5; 9 positions agree with TRBD1. Germline V gene data show CDR1 as SGHNT and CDR2 as YYREEE (reference sequence). The CDR3 runs 14 residues. J was trimmed by 5 bases and V by 5 bases; bases with no gene match: 7.

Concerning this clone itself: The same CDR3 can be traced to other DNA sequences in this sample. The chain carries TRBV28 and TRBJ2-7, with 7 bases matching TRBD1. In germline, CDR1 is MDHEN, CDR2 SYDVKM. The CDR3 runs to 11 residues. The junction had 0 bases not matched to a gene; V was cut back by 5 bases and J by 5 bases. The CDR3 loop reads CASSDRDEQYF. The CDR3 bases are TGTGCCAGCAGTGACAGGGACGAGCAGTACTTC. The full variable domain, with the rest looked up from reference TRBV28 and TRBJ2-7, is DVKVTQSSRYLVKRTGEKVFLECVQDMDHENMFWYRQDPGLGLRLIYFSYDVKMKEKGDIPEGYSVSREKKERFSLILESASTNQTSMYLCASSDRDEQYFGPGTRLTVT.

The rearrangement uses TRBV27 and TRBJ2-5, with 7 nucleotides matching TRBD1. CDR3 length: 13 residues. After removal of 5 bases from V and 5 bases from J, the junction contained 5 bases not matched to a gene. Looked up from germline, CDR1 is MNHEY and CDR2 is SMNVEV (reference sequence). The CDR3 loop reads CASSRQGRETQYF. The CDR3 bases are TGTGCCAGCAGTAGACAGGGTCGGGAGACCCAGTACTTC.

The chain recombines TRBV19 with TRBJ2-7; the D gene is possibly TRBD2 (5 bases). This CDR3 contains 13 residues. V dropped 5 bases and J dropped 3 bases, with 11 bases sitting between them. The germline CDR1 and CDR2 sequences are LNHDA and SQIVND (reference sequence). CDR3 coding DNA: TGTGCCAGTAGTGGTAGCGCCAACTACGAGCAGTACTTC. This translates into CASSGSANYEQYF.

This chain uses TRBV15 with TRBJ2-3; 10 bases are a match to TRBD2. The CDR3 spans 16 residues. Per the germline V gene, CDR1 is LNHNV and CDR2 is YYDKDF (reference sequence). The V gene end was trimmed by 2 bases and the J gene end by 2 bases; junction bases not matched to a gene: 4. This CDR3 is CATSRKLAGNTDTQYF. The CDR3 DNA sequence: TGTGCCACCAGCAGAAAACTAGCGGGGAACACAGATACGCAGTATTTT.

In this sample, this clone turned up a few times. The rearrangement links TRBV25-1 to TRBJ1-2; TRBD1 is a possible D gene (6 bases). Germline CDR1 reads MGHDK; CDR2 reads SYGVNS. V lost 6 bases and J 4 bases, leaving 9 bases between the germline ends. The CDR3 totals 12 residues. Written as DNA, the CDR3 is TGTGCCAGCAGCGACAGGCCCTATGGCTACACCTTC. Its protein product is CASSDRPYGYTF.

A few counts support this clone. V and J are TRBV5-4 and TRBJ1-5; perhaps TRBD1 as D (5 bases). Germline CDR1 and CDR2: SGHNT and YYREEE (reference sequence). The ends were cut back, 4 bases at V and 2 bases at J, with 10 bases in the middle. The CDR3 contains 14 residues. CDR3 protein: CASSQETGNQPQHF. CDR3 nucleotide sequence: TGTGCCAGCAGCCAAGAGACAGGCAATCAGCCCCAGCATTTT.

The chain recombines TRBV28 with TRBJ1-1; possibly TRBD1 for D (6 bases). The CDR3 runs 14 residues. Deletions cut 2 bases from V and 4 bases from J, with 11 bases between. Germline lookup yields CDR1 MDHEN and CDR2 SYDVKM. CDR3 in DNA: TGTGCCAGCAGTTTACGGGGGCTTGTCACTGAAGCTTTCTTT. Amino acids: CASSLRGLVTEAFF.

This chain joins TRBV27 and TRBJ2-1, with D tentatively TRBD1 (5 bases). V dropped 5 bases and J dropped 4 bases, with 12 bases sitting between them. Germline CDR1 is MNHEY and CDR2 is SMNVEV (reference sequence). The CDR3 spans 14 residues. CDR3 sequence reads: CASSRWQGYNEQFF. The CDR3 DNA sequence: TGTGCCAGCAGTCGGTGGCAGGGTTACAATGAGCAGTTCTTC.

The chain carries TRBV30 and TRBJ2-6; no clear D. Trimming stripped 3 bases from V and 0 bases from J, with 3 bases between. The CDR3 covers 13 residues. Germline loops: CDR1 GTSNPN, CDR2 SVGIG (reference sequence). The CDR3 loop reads CAWRNSGANVLTF. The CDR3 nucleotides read TGTGCCTGGAGGAACTCTGGGGCCAACGTCCTGACTTTC.

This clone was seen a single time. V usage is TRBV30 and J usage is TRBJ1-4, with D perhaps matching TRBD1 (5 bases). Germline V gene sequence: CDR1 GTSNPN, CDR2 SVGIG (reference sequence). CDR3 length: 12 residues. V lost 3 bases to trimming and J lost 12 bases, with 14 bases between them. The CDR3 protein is CAWSPGAYQLFF. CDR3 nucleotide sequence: TGTGCCTGGAGCCCCGGGGCGTATCAACTGTTTTTT.

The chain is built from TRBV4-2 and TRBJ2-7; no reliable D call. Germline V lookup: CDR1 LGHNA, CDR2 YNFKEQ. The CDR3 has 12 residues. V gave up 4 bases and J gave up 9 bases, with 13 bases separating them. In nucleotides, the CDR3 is TGTGCCAGCAGCCCCCCTTCAGTTGTGCAGTACTTC. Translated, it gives CASSPPSVVQYF.

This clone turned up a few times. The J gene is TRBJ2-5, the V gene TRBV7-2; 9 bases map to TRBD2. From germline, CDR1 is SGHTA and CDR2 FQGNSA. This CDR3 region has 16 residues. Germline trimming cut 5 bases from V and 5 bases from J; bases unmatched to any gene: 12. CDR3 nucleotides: TGTGCCAGCAGCCCCAATAGCGGGAGTAGGGGGGAGACCCAGTACTTC. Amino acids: CASSPNSGSRGETQYF. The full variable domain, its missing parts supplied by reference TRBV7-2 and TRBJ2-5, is GAGVSQSPSNKVTEKGKDVELRCDPISGHTALYWYRQSLGQGLEFLIYFQGNSAPDKSGLPSDRFSAERTGGSVSTLTIQRTQQEDSAVYLCASSPNSGSRGETQYFGPGTRLLVL.

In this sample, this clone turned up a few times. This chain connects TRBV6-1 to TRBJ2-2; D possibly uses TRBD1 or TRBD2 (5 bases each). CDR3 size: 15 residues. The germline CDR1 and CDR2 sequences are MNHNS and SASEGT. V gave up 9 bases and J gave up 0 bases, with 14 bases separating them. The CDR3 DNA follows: TGTGCCAGTGTGCCCGGGACGGCGAACACCGGGGAGCTGTTTTTT. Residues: CASVPGTANTGELFF.

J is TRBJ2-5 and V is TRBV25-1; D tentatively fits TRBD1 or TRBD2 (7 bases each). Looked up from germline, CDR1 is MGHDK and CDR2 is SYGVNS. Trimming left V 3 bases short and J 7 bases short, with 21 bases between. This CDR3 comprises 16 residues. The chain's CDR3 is CASSDRPRGGRGTQYF. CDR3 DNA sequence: TGTGCCAGCAGTGATCGACCCAGGGGGGGTAGGGGGACCCAGTACTTC. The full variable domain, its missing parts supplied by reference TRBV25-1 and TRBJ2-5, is EADIYQTPRYLVIGTGKKITLECSQTMGHDKMYWYQQDPGMELHLIHYSYGVNSTEKGDLSSESTVSRIRTEHFPLTLESARPSHTSQYLCASSDRPRGGRGTQYFGPGTRLLVL.

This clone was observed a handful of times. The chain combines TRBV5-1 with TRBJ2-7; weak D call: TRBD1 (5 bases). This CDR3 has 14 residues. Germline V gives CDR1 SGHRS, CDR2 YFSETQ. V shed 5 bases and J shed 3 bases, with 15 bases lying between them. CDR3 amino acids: CASSSQGGIYEQYF. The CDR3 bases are TGCGCCAGCAGTTCGCAGGGTGGGATCTACGAGCAGTACTTC.

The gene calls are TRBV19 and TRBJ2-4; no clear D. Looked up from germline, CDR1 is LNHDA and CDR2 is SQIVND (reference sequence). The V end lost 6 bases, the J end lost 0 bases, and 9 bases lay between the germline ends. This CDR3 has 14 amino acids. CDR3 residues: CASRQIGAKNIQYF. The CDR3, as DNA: TGTGCCAGTAGGCAGATCGGAGCCAAAAACATTCAGTACTTC.

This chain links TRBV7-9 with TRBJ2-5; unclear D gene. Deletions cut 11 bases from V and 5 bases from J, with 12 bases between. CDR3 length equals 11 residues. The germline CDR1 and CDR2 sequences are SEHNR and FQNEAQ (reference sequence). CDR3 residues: CASRLWETQYF. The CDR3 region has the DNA TGTGCCTCCAGGTTATGGGAGACCCAGTACTTC.

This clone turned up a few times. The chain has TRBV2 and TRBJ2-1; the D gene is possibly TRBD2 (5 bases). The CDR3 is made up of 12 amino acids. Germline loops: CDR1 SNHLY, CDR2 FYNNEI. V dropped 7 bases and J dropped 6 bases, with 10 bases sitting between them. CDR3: CASNGLGNEQFF. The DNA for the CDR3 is TGTGCCAGCAACGGACTGGGCAATGAGCAGTTCTTC.

DNA for the CDR3: TGTGCCACCCCGGGGACCGGGGAGCTGTTTTTT. It translates to CATPGTGELFF. The V gene is TRBV19, the J gene TRBJ2-2, with a weak D call TRBD2 (5 bases). V lost 10 bases, J lost 5 bases, and 8 bases lay in between. The CDR3 has 11 amino acids. From germline, CDR1 is LNHDA and CDR2 SQIVND (reference sequence).

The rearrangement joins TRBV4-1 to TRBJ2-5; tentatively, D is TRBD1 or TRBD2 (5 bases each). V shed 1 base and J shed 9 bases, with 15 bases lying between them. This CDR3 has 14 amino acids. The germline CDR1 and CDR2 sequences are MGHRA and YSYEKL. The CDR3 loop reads CASSQGGEGTAQYF. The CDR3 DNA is TGCGCCAGCAGCCAAGGAGGGGAAGGGACCGCCCAGTACTTC.